Below, 10 T cell receptor beta chains from the same sample are listed, as sequenced in a study of cytomegalovirus exposure and HLA in healthy donors. Primers for the PCR totalled 60 Vbeta and 13 Jbeta. Here immunoSEQ multiplex PCR was the method, and the copy in TCRdb shows in-frame clones only, minus some. Of some 150,000 clones listed, approximately 80% are singletons. Material: PBMCs. The receptors originated from a man younger than 35 in good health and CMV-seropositive.

In its sample, this clone was seen once. V usage is TRBV5-5 and J usage is TRBJ1-1; D remains ambiguous. The CDR3 is 13 residues long. With 0 bases removed from V and 7 bases from J, the gap between germline ends came to 10 bases. The germline V gene has CDR1 SGHKS and CDR2 YYEKEE (reference sequence). The CDR3 region has the DNA TGTGCCAGCAGCTTGGGGTCGGGTAGTGAAGCTTTCTTT. Protein sequence: CASSLGSGSEAFF.

V gene TRBV10-2 combines with J gene TRBJ1-1, with a weak D call TRBD1 (5 bases). Germline CDR1 is WSHSY and CDR2 is SAAADI. Trimming stripped 5 bases from V and 1 base from J, with 11 bases between. There are 14 residues in the CDR3. Here the CDR3 reads CASSPGFGNTEAFF. In nucleotides, the CDR3 is TGCGCCAGCAGTCCAGGGTTTGGGAACACTGAAGCTTTCTTT.

The chain uses TRBV19 and TRBJ1-2; D is unresolved. The CDR3 contains 15 residues. Trimming stripped 3 bases from V and 1 base from J, with 12 bases between. CDR1 is LNHDA, CDR2 SQIVND, per germline (reference sequence). CDR3: CASSMAHADNYGYTF. The CDR3 nucleotides are TGTGCCAGTAGTATGGCCCACGCCGATAACTATGGCTACACCTTC.

This chain uses TRBV4-1 with TRBJ1-4, with no clear D. V dropped 7 bases and J dropped 6 bases, with 15 bases sitting between them. This CDR3 is built from 14 residues. Germline-derived CDR1 and CDR2 are MGHRA and YSYEKL. The CDR3 region has the DNA TGCGCCAGCACCCTCAGCCTAAGCGATGAAAAACTGTTTTTT. Translation: CASTLSLSDEKLFF.

In this sample, this clone turned up once. The chain has TRBV19 and TRBJ2-3; 8 bases agree with TRBD2. The CDR3 loop spans 15 amino acids. With 2 bases clipped from V and 3 bases from J, the junction kept 4 bases outside the gene matches. Germline CDR1 and CDR2: LNHDA and SQIVND (reference sequence). The CDR3 DNA is TGTGCCAGTAGTATAATGAGCGGGAGTACAGATACGCAGTATTTT. It is translated as CASSIMSGSTDTQYF. The full variable domain, its missing parts supplied by reference TRBV19 and TRBJ2-3, is DGGITQSPKYLFRKEGQNVTLSCEQNLNHDAMYWYRQDPGQGLRLIYYSQIVNDFQKGDIAEGYSVSREKKESFPLTVTSAQKNPTAFYLCASSIMSGSTDTQYFGPGTRLTVL.

J is TRBJ2-2 and V is TRBV5-4, with 12 positions matching TRBD2. The CDR3 spans 16 residues. V trimming: 0 bases; J trimming: 6 bases; junction bases outside the gene matches: 3. Germline V gene sequence: CDR1 SGHNT, CDR2 YYREEE (reference sequence). The CDR3 bases are TGTGCCAGCAGCTTGGGCCTAGCGGGGGGGCCCGGGGAGCTGTTTTTT. It encodes CASSLGLAGGPGELFF.

V gene TRBV7-9 combines with J gene TRBJ1-4, with unresolved D. This CDR3 region has 14 residues. V gave up 1 base and J gave up 5 bases, with 8 bases separating them. The V gene's germline CDR1 is SEHNR and CDR2 FQNEAQ (reference sequence). The DNA of the CDR3 is TGTGCCAGCAGCTTAGAGACTTCCAATGAAAAACTGTTTTTT. This translates into CASSLETSNEKLFF. The full variable domain, with the rest looked up from reference TRBV7-9 and TRBJ1-4, is DTGVSQNPRHKITKRGQNVTFRCDPISEHNRLYWYRQTLGQGPEFLTYFQNEAQLEKSRLLSDRFSAERPKGSFSTLEIQRTEQGDSAMYLCASSLETSNEKLFFGSGTQLSVL.

V gene TRBV29-1 combines with J gene TRBJ2-3, with TRBD2 as a possible D gene (6 bases). The CDR3 extends over 13 amino acids. The V and J ends lost 3 bases and 0 bases respectively, with 7 bases between them. Germline CDR1 SQVTM, CDR2 ANQGSEA. The CDR3 nucleotides are TGCAGCGTTGAGGGGGGTAGCACAGATACGCAGTATTTT. This translates into CSVEGGSTDTQYF.

The J gene is TRBJ2-1, the V gene TRBV9, with TRBD2 matching 10 bases. The CDR3 covers 17 residues. The junction had 9 bases not matched to a gene; V was cut back by 0 bases and J by 6 bases. Germline V gene lookup returns CDR1 SGDLS and CDR2 YYNGEE. CDR3 sequence: CASSVAGAGGPGNEQFF. For the CDR3, the DNA is TGTGCCAGCAGCGTAGCGGGAGCGGGGGGGCCAGGCAATGAGCAGTTCTTC.

The chain carries TRBV6-1 and TRBJ1-2, with no clear D. This CDR3 contains 17 residues. Germline values: CDR1 MNHNS, CDR2 SASEGT. Trimming left V 6 bases short and J 10 bases short, with 30 bases between. Here the CDR3 DNA reads TGTGCCAGCAGGGAAAGCAAGGGAGGTGGGAGCCGAACCTACTACACCTTC. Its protein product is CASRESKGGGSRTYYTF.